The clone carrying this TCR beta chain was seen many times. Its target is not known. The sample belongs to a study of read filtering for tumor transcriptome and immune sequencing. General study results and limits: Even smaller IR-seq throughput identified most shared clonotypes. In IR-seq, single-read clonotypes were about 80% of clonotypes but around 4% of reads. Dropping single-read clonotypes raised IR-seq and RNA-seq shared-clonotype correlation.

The V gene's germline CDR1 is SNHLY and CDR2 FYNNEI. The CDR3 covers 16 residues. J was trimmed by 0 bases and V by 6 bases; bases with no gene match: 5. At the time of active disease, bone marrow was collected from every patient. From 300 to 450 ng of RNA, a library with molecular barcoded alpha/delta and beta/gamma adaptors was made. TCRdb re-derived calls from the reads in MiXCR, one entry per CDR3 protein. The sample yields approximately 23,000 distinct CDR3 sequences, more than 20% seen once. This clonotype was obtained from a donor at least 40 years old with multiple myeloma. Sequencing was done on a sample of a population of CD138-negative cells sorted from bone marrow. V is TRBV2 and J is TRBJ2-6; 7 nucleotides agree with TRBD1. CDR3 region: CASRRQGPSGANVLTF. The DNA of the CDR3 is TGTGCCAGCAGGCGACAGGGCCCCTCTGGGGCCAACGTCCTGACTTTC. The variable domain in full, with the rest retrieved from reference TRBV2 and TRBJ2-6, is EPEVTQTPSHQVTQMGQEVILRCVPISNHLYFYWYRQILGQKVEFLVSFYNNEISEKSEIFDDQFSVERPDGSNFTLKIRSTKLEDSAMYFCASRRQGPSGANVLTFGAGSRLTVL.